Listed here is a single T cell receptor beta chain. Germline assignment: CDR1 SGDLS and CDR2 YYNGEE. This CDR3 has 16 residues. V was cut by 4 bases and J by 8 bases, with 22 bases left in between. The data originate from a study of cytomegalovirus exposure and HLA in healthy donors. This PCR relied on a set of 60 Vbeta primers and 13 Jbeta primers. TCRdb keeps only in-frame clones here, not all; method: immunoSEQ multiplex PCR. The sample records roughly 71,000 clones, around 69% being singletons. The clonotype comes from a human donor in good health. Material for sequencing was PBMCs. This rearrangement joins TRBV9 to TRBJ2-1; a possible D gene is TRBD2 (6 bases). CDR3 nucleotides: TGTGCCAGCAGCCCAGGAGGGGAAAGGGTTGTGGATGAGCAGTTCTTC. Translation: CASSPGGERVVDEQFF.